The 29 T cell receptor beta chains in this list originate from one sample, sequenced in a study of vaccination effects on CD4 cells after COVID-19. Measured with immunoSEQ multiplex PCR; TCRdb has only the in-frame clones, and not every one. The sample lists fewer than 75,000 clones, less than 85% occurring once. Their recognized antigens are unknown. After about 10 days in culture, the CD4+ T cells were isolated. Participants got two doses of BNT162b2 or mRNA-1273 vaccine. The material was CD4+ T cells from PBMCs cultured without peptide, obtained after COVID-19 vaccination. These receptors came from a human donor who received a COVID-19 vaccine.

The DNA for the CDR3 is TGTGCCAGCTCGTCTGGTGGCACAGATACGCAGTATTTT. Translated, it gives CASSSGGTDTQYF. V and J are TRBV18 and TRBJ2-3, with D uncertain. The V end was cut by 6 bases, the J end by 1 base, with 8 bases between. CDR3 length: 13 residues. Germline loops: CDR1 KGHSH, CDR2 LQKENI.

V gene TRBV30 combines with J gene TRBJ2-5, with 9 positions matching TRBD1. In germline, CDR1 is GTSNPN, CDR2 SVGIG (reference sequence). This CDR3 contains 15 residues. J lost 5 bases, V lost 2 bases, and 9 bases had no gene match. CDR3 sequence (DNA): TGTGCCTGGAGTCGCGACAGGGGGGGTACGGAGACCCAGTACTTC. Amino acids: CAWSRDRGGTETQYF.

The chain has TRBV4-1 and TRBJ2-7; 8 nucleotides agree with TRBD1. This CDR3 contains 17 residues. Germline V gives CDR1 MGHRA, CDR2 YSYEKL. The V segment lost 0 bases and the J segment 3 bases; nucleotides outside the gene matches: 10. Here the CDR3 DNA reads TGCGCCAGCAGCCAAGATTTCTGGCAGGGGGCCGACTACGAGCAGTACGTC. This gives the protein CASSQDFWQGADYEQYV.

This sequence joins TRBV3-1 (or the pseudogene TRBV3-2) and TRBJ2-1; 11 positions match TRBD1. V lost 0 bases, J lost 9 bases, and 10 bases stayed unmatched. Looked up from germline, CDR1 is LGHDT and CDR2 is YNNKEL (reference sequence). The CDR3 contains 17 residues. The CDR3 bases are TGTGCCAGCAGCCAAGATCTGCGGGACAGGGGGACGGGTGAGCAGTTCTTC. It specifies CASSQDLRDRGTGEQFF.

This clone was detected once. The chain is built from TRBV5-6 and TRBJ2-7, with D possibly being TRBD1 (5 bases). The CDR3 has 16 amino acids. Germline V gene lookup returns CDR1 SGHDT and CDR2 YYEEEE. V lost 3 bases to trimming and J lost 5 bases, with 21 bases between them. The chain's CDR3 is CASSSSGSPQVDEQYV. The CDR3 nucleotides are TGTGCCAGCAGCTCCTCCGGGTCCCCACAGGTCGACGAGCAGTACGTC.

The chain links TRBV7-9 to TRBJ1-5, with 7 positions matching TRBD1. Germline CDR1 reads SEHNR; CDR2 reads FQNEAQ (reference sequence). The length of the CDR3 is 13 residues. The J segment lost 6 bases and the V segment lost 5 bases, leaving 4 bases of the junction unmatched. Here the CDR3 reads CASSNTGVQPQHF. The CDR3 region has the DNA TGTGCCAGCAGCAATACAGGGGTTCAGCCCCAGCATTTT.

This clone appeared a few times. The chain uses TRBV5-1 and TRBJ2-1; TRBD2 is a possible D gene (6 bases). The CDR3 covers 13 residues. Per the germline V gene, CDR1 is SGHRS and CDR2 is YFSETQ. Trimming cost V 2 bases and J 10 bases, with 13 bases left between them. The CDR3: CASSFPGDSEQFF. The CDR3 bases are TGCGCCAGCAGCTTCCCGGGGGACTCGGAGCAGTTCTTC.

This CDR3 is CASSWEAGSYGYTF. CDR3 nucleotide sequence: TGTGCCAGCAGTTGGGAGGCAGGGTCCTATGGCTACACCTTC. The J gene is TRBJ1-2, the V gene TRBV4-2; a possible D gene is TRBD1 (5 bases). Germline CDR1 is LGHNA and CDR2 is YNFKEQ. The V and J ends lost 6 bases and 4 bases respectively, with 15 bases between them. The CDR3 consists of 14 residues.

This chain joins TRBV5-1 and TRBJ2-2; the D gene is possibly TRBD1 (6 bases). CDR3 length: 15 amino acids. The V end was cut by 4 bases, the J end by 3 bases, with 13 bases between. The germline V gene has CDR1 SGHRS and CDR2 YFSETQ. The CDR3 is CASSTGQGYTGELFF. In nucleotides, the CDR3 is TGCGCCAGCAGCACCGGGCAGGGGTACACCGGGGAGCTGTTTTTT.

The rearrangement links TRBV9 to TRBJ1-3; D call uncertain. The V end lost 0 bases, the J end lost 0 bases, and 1 base lay between the germline ends. The CDR3 is 13 residues long. Germline V gene sequence: CDR1 SGDLS, CDR2 YYNGEE. The CDR3 is CASSVASGNTIYF. In DNA form, the CDR3 reads TGTGCCAGCAGCGTAGCCTCTGGAAACACCATATATTTT.

This clone was counted once. This chain joins TRBV18 and TRBJ2-5; 7 positions agree with TRBD2. Germline trimming cut 0 bases from V and 8 bases from J; bases unmatched to any gene: 9. The CDR3 sequence is 15 residues long. CDR1 KGHSH and CDR2 LQKENI come from the germline V gene. DNA for the CDR3: TGTGCCAGCTCACCACCGTCGGCTAGCGGACAAACCCAGTACTTC. Residues: CASSPPSASGQTQYF.

The V and J genes are TRBV28 and TRBJ2-4; TRBD1 might be the D (7 bases). Germline V gene data show CDR1 as MDHEN and CDR2 as SYDVKM. The CDR3 extends over 16 amino acids. Trimming stripped 7 bases from V and 1 base from J, with 17 bases between. The DNA for the CDR3 is TGTGCCAGCACCTCAGGGGGGTTGCGGGCCAAAAACATTCAGTACTTC. It specifies CASTSGGLRAKNIQYF.

V is TRBV7-3 and J is TRBJ2-5, with 10 positions matching TRBD1. Trimming took 3 bases from V and 5 from J; bases not matched to a gene: 6. The CDR3 runs 15 residues. The germline gives CDR1 SGHTA, CDR2 FQGTGA. CDR3 amino acids: CASSLRQGARETQYF. DNA of the CDR3: TGTGCCAGCAGCTTGCGACAGGGGGCTAGGGAGACCCAGTACTTC.

This clone was detected only a few times. The chain joins TRBV4-1 to TRBJ2-7, with 9 positions matching TRBD2. Germline assignment: CDR1 MGHRA and CDR2 YSYEKL. V shed 0 bases and J 3 bases; nucleotides not matched to a gene: 3. The CDR3 length is 15 residues. CDR3 residues: CASSQDSGGVYEQYV. For the CDR3, the DNA is TGCGCCAGCAGCCAAGATAGCGGGGGAGTCTACGAGCAGTACGTC.

This clone occurred a few times. The chain has TRBV6-2 or TRBV6-3 and TRBJ1-1; TRBD1 matches at 11 bases. Germline trimming cut 4 bases from V and 8 bases from J; bases unmatched to any gene: 12. The CDR3 is 16 residues long. Germline CDR1 MNHEY, CDR2 SVGEGT. The CDR3: CASSSLGQGALREAFF. DNA of the CDR3: TGTGCCAGCAGTTCCCTCGGACAGGGGGCCCTTAGGGAAGCTTTCTTT.

This clone was picked up one time. This rearrangement joins TRBV11-1 to TRBJ1-1; 9 bases match TRBD1. Germline-derived CDR1 and CDR2 are SGHAT and FQDESV (reference sequence). Losses at the gene ends were 4 bases for V and 5 bases for J; bases not matched to a gene: 5. CDR3 length equals 14 residues. The CDR3 protein is CASSSRQGGTEAFF. The CDR3 nucleotides read TGTGCCAGCAGCTCTCGACAGGGGGGGACTGAAGCTTTCTTT. Based on the CDR3 plus reference TRBV11-1 and TRBJ1-1, the full variable domain is EAEVAQSPRYKITEKSQAVAFWCDPISGHATLYWYRQILGQGPELLVQFQDESVVDDSQLPKDRFSAERLKGVDSTLKIQPAELGDSAMYLCASSSRQGGTEAFFGQGTRLTVV.

The rearrangement uses TRBV19 and TRBJ2-2, with 7 bases matching TRBD2. V lost 5 bases, J lost 1 base, and 1 base stayed unmatched. The CDR3 totals 14 residues. CDR1 is LNHDA and CDR2 is SQIVND in the germline V gene (reference sequence). CDR3 DNA sequence: TGTGCCAGTAGTTTAGCGGGGAACACCGGGGAGCTGTTTTTT. It translates to CASSLAGNTGELFF. Full variable domain (rest looked up from reference TRBV19 and TRBJ2-2): DGGITQSPKYLFRKEGQNVTLSCEQNLNHDAMYWYRQDPGQGLRLIYYSQIVNDFQKGDIAEGYSVSREKKESFPLTVTSAQKNPTAFYLCASSLAGNTGELFFGEGSRLTVL.

This clone has only a few counts. CDR3: CASSIGTVGRNQPQHF. The CDR3 bases are TGTGCCAGTAGTATTGGTACAGTCGGTCGCAATCAGCCCCAGCATTTT. V is TRBV19 and J is TRBJ1-5; D gene unclear. There are 16 residues in the CDR3. The V gene lost 3 bases and the J gene lost 2 bases, with 14 bases spanning the gap. Germline CDR1 and CDR2: LNHDA and SQIVND (reference sequence).

The chain is built from TRBV7-8 and TRBJ2-3; 9 bases fit TRBD1. CDR3 length: 16 amino acids. V lost 6 bases, J lost 2 bases, and 9 bases stayed unmatched. The germline V gene encodes CDR1 SGHVS and CDR2 FQNEAQ. CDR3 protein: CASSQATGGDTDTQYF. As DNA, the CDR3 is TGTGCCAGCAGTCAGGCGACAGGGGGGGACACAGATACGCAGTATTTT.

The chain employs TRBV12-3 or TRBV12-4 and TRBJ1-2, with a weak D call TRBD1 (5 bases). V lost 6 bases, J lost 8 bases, and 16 bases lay in between. This CDR3 has 13 residues. CDR3 nucleotide sequence: TGTGCCAGCAGCTCGGACACACTTCACGGCTACACCTTC. Translation: CASSSDTLHGYTF.

This clone came up a few times. The V gene is TRBV3-1 (or the pseudogene TRBV3-2), the J gene TRBJ2-4; D unclear. Trimming cost V 0 bases and J 9 bases, with 9 bases left between them. This CDR3 has 13 amino acids. The germline V gene encodes CDR1 LGHDT and CDR2 YNNKEL (reference sequence). The CDR3 sequence: CASSQELATIQYF. The DNA for the CDR3 is TGTGCCAGCAGCCAAGAGTTAGCAACCATTCAGTACTTC.

The J gene is TRBJ1-5, the V gene TRBV7-2, with unresolved D. The CDR3 covers 16 residues. Trimming removed 0 bases at V and 4 bases at J, with 13 bases between. The germline CDR1 and CDR2 sequences are SGHTA and FQGNSA. The CDR3 here is CASSLAAVAGNQPQHF. The CDR3, as DNA: TGTGCCAGCAGCTTAGCCGCGGTAGCGGGGAATCAGCCCCAGCATTTT.

The chain is built from TRBV15 and TRBJ2-1, with a tentative D call TRBD1 (6 bases). CDR1 and CDR2 (germline): LNHNV, YYDKDF (reference sequence). The CDR3 extends over 15 amino acids. Trimming removed 5 bases from V and 0 bases from J, with 11 bases in between. CDR3 amino acids: CATSREGGSYNEQFF. The CDR3 region has the DNA TGTGCCACCAGCCGTGAAGGGGGCTCCTACAATGAGCAGTTCTTC. The complete variable domain, with remaining parts taken from reference TRBV15 and TRBJ2-1, reads DAMVIQNPRYQVTQFGKPVTLSCSQTLNHNVMYWYQQKSSQAPKLLFHYYDKDFNNEADTPDNFQSRRPNTSFCFLDIRSPGLGDTAMYLCATSREGGSYNEQFFGPGTRLTVL.

This rearrangement joins TRBV3-1 (or the pseudogene TRBV3-2) to TRBJ1-4; no clear D gene. With 4 bases removed from V and 5 bases from J, the gap between germline ends came to 5 bases. Germline V lookup: CDR1 LGHDT, CDR2 YNNKEL (reference sequence). The CDR3 covers 12 residues. CDR3 residues: CASSPLNEKLFF. In nucleotides, the CDR3 is TGTGCCAGCAGCCCCCTGAATGAAAAACTGTTTTTT.

The rearrangement joins TRBV19 to TRBJ1-3; no clear D. This CDR3 region has 16 residues. CDR1 is LNHDA, CDR2 SQIVND, per germline (reference sequence). The V end was cut by 3 bases, the J end by 0 bases, with 12 bases between. Here the CDR3 reads CASSIVGRLSGNTIYF. CDR3 DNA: TGTGCCAGTAGTATCGTGGGCAGACTCTCTGGAAACACCATATATTTT. Combining the CDR3 with reference TRBV19 and TRBJ1-3 gives the whole variable domain DGGITQSPKYLFRKEGQNVTLSCEQNLNHDAMYWYRQDPGQGLRLIYYSQIVNDFQKGDIAEGYSVSREKKESFPLTVTSAQKNPTAFYLCASSIVGRLSGNTIYFGEGSWLTVV.

The chain has TRBV5-8 and TRBJ1-6; D is uncertain. V was cut by 0 bases and J by 4 bases, with 5 bases left in between. Per germline, CDR1 SGHTS and CDR2 YDEGEE. The CDR3 consists of 14 residues. In nucleotides, the CDR3 is TGTGCCAGCAGCTTGGAACGGTATAATTCACCCCTCCACTTT. Its translation: CASSLERYNSPLHF. The whole variable domain, remainder taken from reference TRBV5-8 and TRBJ1-6, is EAGVTQSPTHLIKTRGQQATLRCSPISGHTSVYWYQQALGLGLQFLLWYDEGEERNRGNFPPRFSGRQFPNYSSELNVNALELEDSALYLCASSLERYNSPLHFGNGTRLTVT.

The gene calls are TRBV4-1 and TRBJ1-4; tentative D call: TRBD1 (5 bases). CDR1 is MGHRA and CDR2 is YSYEKL in the germline V gene. The CDR3 length is 18 residues. Trimming removed 0 bases from V and 7 bases from J, with 21 bases in between. CDR3: CASSQEYPQGPGIEKLFF. For the CDR3, the DNA is TGCGCCAGCAGCCAAGAGTACCCTCAGGGTCCCGGGATTGAAAAACTGTTTTTT.

This clone has only one observation. The CDR3 nucleotides read TGTGCCAGCAGCTTAGCCGGACAGGGGCGGATAGCTAACTATGGCTACACCTTC. It translates to CASSLAGQGRIANYGYTF. This chain joins TRBV11-2 and TRBJ1-2; TRBD1 aligns across 9 bases. The junction had 9 bases not matched to a gene; V was cut back by 1 base and J by 0 bases. Germline V gene data show CDR1 as SGHAT and CDR2 as FQNNGV. There are 18 residues in the CDR3.

This clone was observed a few times. The chain has TRBV5-1 and TRBJ2-2; no definite D call. Deletions cut 2 bases from V and 0 bases from J, with 11 bases between. This CDR3 spans 16 amino acids. In germline, CDR1 is SGHRS, CDR2 YFSETQ. CDR3 amino acids: CASSFSATTNTGELFF. In DNA form, the CDR3 reads TGCGCCAGCAGCTTTTCGGCCACTACGAACACCGGGGAGCTGTTTTTT.